The 24 T cell receptor beta chains listed next were all sequenced from one sample in a study of cytomegalovirus exposure and HLA in healthy donors. A multiplex PCR was run with 60 Vbeta primers and 13 Jbeta primers. The protocol was immunoSEQ multiplex PCR, while the TCRdb copy is restricted to in-frame clones and leaves out a portion. The sample lists about 140,000 clones; around 82% were seen once. Material: PBMCs. The source of these receptors is a female donor in good health and CMV-seronegative.

V and J are TRBV27 and TRBJ1-2; 9 bases map to TRBD1. Trimming removed 4 bases from V and 6 bases from J; junction bases left unmatched: 12. This CDR3 contains 16 residues. The germline CDR1 and CDR2 sequences are MNHEY and SMNVEV (reference sequence). CDR3 sequence: CASSSWTGAPGDGYTF. DNA of the CDR3: TGTGCCAGCAGTTCGTGGACAGGGGCGCCGGGGGATGGCTACACCTTC.

This sequence joins TRBV25-1 and TRBJ2-5; D unclear. The J call may be incorrect, as the DNA end agrees better with TRBJ2-7. CDR1 and CDR2 from the germline V gene are MGHDK and SYGVNS. CDR3 size: 13 residues. The CDR3 DNA reads TGTGCCAGCAGTGACCCCCAACCCTACGAGCAGTACTTC. Amino acid sequence: CASSDPQPYEQYF.

Written as DNA, the CDR3 is TGTGCCAGTAGGACAGGCGACCGGGATGGCTACACCTTC. Translation: CASRTGDRDGYTF. This chain links TRBV19 with TRBJ1-2; weak D call: TRBD1 (6 bases). The germline V gene has CDR1 LNHDA and CDR2 SQIVND (reference sequence). There are 13 residues in the CDR3. V lost 6 bases, J lost 6 bases, and 14 bases lay in between.

This chain uses TRBV2 with TRBJ2-7; 7 bases are a match to TRBD1. V dropped 6 bases and J dropped 0; count of bases not matched to a gene: 5. The CDR3 loop spans 14 amino acids. Per germline, CDR1 SNHLY and CDR2 FYNNEI. In DNA, the CDR3 is TGTGCCAGCAGCATACGGGACAGCTCCTACGAGCAGTACTTC. It is translated as CASSIRDSSYEQYF.

The chain links TRBV27 to TRBJ1-2; TRBD1 agrees at 8 bases. V shed 3 bases, J shed 6 bases, and the junction held 6 bases outside the gene matches. This CDR3 comprises 14 residues. The germline CDR1 and CDR2 sequences are MNHEY and SMNVEV (reference sequence). Here the CDR3 DNA reads TGTGCCAGCAGTTTTCAGGGGGCGCTTAATGGCTACACCTTC. Protein: CASSFQGALNGYTF.

The rearrangement joins TRBV9 to TRBJ2-7; 10 positions match TRBD2. Trimming cost V 3 bases and J 3 bases; bases outside gene matches: 12. The CDR3 loop spans 17 amino acids. Germline lookup yields CDR1 SGDLS and CDR2 YYNGEE. The CDR3 region is CASSARPASGSIYEQYF. CDR3 nucleotide sequence: TGTGCCAGCAGCGCCAGGCCCGCTAGCGGGAGCATCTACGAGCAGTACTTC.

The chain employs TRBV5-6 and TRBJ1-2; D is unresolved. Trimming shortened V by 1 base and J by 9 bases, and 10 bases separated the two germline ends. Per the germline V gene, CDR1 is SGHDT and CDR2 is YYEEEE. This CDR3 has 12 residues. The CDR3 region has the DNA TGTGCCAGCAGCTTGAAGTTGAGCCGCTACACCTTC. Translation: CASSLKLSRYTF.

The rearrangement joins TRBV28 to TRBJ2-7; 10 bases are shared with TRBD1. Germline loops: CDR1 MDHEN, CDR2 SYDVKM. J was trimmed by 1 base and V by 7 bases; bases with no gene match: 7. The length of the CDR3 is 15 residues. The CDR3 region is CASILGQGLSYEQYF. CDR3 DNA: TGTGCCAGCATCCTGGGACAGGGGCTTTCCTACGAGCAGTACTTC.

This clone appeared many times. This chain uses TRBV7-6 with TRBJ2-5; 12 positions agree with TRBD1. The CDR3 sequence is 16 residues long. J was trimmed by 5 bases and V by 5 bases; bases with no gene match: 9. The germline gives CDR1 SGHVS, CDR2 FNYEAQ. The CDR3 region has the DNA TGTGCCAGCAGCCGGACCGGGACAGGGGGCGCTGAGACCCAGTACTTC. Translating it yields CASSRTGTGGAETQYF.

The V gene is TRBV28, the J gene TRBJ1-5; 7 nucleotides agree with TRBD1. The CDR3 contains 15 residues. Germline lookup yields CDR1 MDHEN and CDR2 SYDVKM. With V trimmed by 6 bases and J by 6 bases, 11 bases remained unmatched. The CDR3 DNA sequence: TGTGCCAGCAGGCCCACTCAGGGGGGCTTTCAGCCCCAGCATTTT. Translating it yields CASRPTQGGFQPQHF.

This CDR3 is CSVQRSGGGTNYGYTF. In DNA, the CDR3 is TGCAGCGTCCAAAGGTCAGGGGGAGGAACTAACTATGGCTACACCTTC. The genes are TRBV29-1 and TRBJ1-2; 7 bases are a match to TRBD1. V shed 6 bases, J shed 0 bases, and the junction held 13 bases outside the gene matches. Germline lookup yields CDR1 SQVTM and CDR2 ANQGSEA. The CDR3 length is 16 residues. The full variable domain, rest sourced from reference TRBV29-1 and TRBJ1-2, is SAVISQKPSRDICQRGTSLTIQCQVDSQVTMMFWYRQQPGQSLTLIATANQGSEATYESGFVIDKFPISRPNLTFSTLTVSNMSPEDSSIYLCSVQRSGGGTNYGYTFGSGTRLTVV.

This chain joins TRBV7-8 and TRBJ1-2, with 10 bases identical to TRBD1. Germline assignment: CDR1 SGHVS and CDR2 FQNEAQ. J gave up 3 bases and V 1 base, and 11 bases lay outside the gene matches. The CDR3 has 18 residues. CDR3 coding DNA: TGTGCCAGCAGCTTAGTAAATGACAGGGGGCGGAGGGACTATGGCTACACCTTC. Translated, it gives CASSLVNDRGRRDYGYTF.

The chain combines TRBV5-4 with TRBJ1-2; tentative D call: TRBD1 (6 bases). Per germline, CDR1 SGHNT and CDR2 YYREEE (reference sequence). CDR3 length: 15 amino acids. V lost 0 bases to trimming and J lost 6 bases, with 15 bases between them. CDR3 in amino acids: CASSLELGAGDGYTF. CDR3 DNA: TGTGCCAGCAGCTTGGAGCTGGGGGCGGGGGATGGCTACACCTTC.

This clone was counted a single time. The CDR3 nucleotides are TGTGCCAGCAGCGCATGGACTAGCGGGGGGGCAGTAGATACGCAGTATTTT. This gives the protein CASSAWTSGGAVDTQYF. This chain connects TRBV7-2 to TRBJ2-3; 15 nucleotides match TRBD2. CDR1 is SGHTA, CDR2 FQGNSA, per germline. V trimming: 5 bases; J trimming: 5 bases; junction bases outside the gene matches: 8. This CDR3 comprises 17 residues.

This chain links TRBV7-8 with TRBJ1-5, with a weak D call TRBD1 (6 bases). Germline V CDR1 and CDR2: SGHVS, FQNEAQ. The CDR3 sequence is 16 residues long. Trimming removed 4 bases at V and 4 bases at J, with 17 bases between. CDR3 amino acids: CASSSREGGGNQPQHF. The CDR3 DNA sequence: TGTGCCAGCAGCTCTCGTGAAGGGGGTGGGAATCAGCCCCAGCATTTT.

This clone has a handful of counts. V usage is TRBV19 and J usage is TRBJ1-1; D perhaps matches TRBD1 (5 bases). V was cut by 8 bases and J by 1 base, with 11 bases left in between. CDR1 and CDR2 (germline): LNHDA, SQIVND (reference sequence). CDR3 length equals 13 residues. The CDR3 sequence: CASYRDSNTEAFF. Written as DNA, the CDR3 is TGTGCCAGTTACCGGGACTCGAACACTGAAGCTTTCTTT.

DNA of the CDR3: TGTGCCAGCAGCTCCTTTATCCTGACTAGCATCTACAATGAGCAGTTCTTC. Protein: CASSSFILTSIYNEQFF. The chain couples TRBV7-9 to TRBJ2-1; 7 nucleotides align to TRBD2. After removal of 4 bases from V and 3 bases from J, the junction contained 12 bases not matched to a gene. From germline, CDR1 is SEHNR and CDR2 FQNEAQ (reference sequence). This CDR3 spans 17 amino acids.

The chain employs TRBV30 and TRBJ1-5; 9 positions match TRBD1. V shed 3 bases and J 5 bases; nucleotides not matched to a gene: 2. Germline V CDR1 and CDR2: GTSNPN, SVGIG (reference sequence). This CDR3 region has 13 residues. Here the CDR3 reads CAWRDRGDQPQHF. DNA for the CDR3: TGTGCCTGGAGGGACAGGGGTGATCAGCCCCAGCATTTT. The full variable domain, with the rest looked up from reference TRBV30 and TRBJ1-5, is SQTIHQWPATLVQPVGSPLSLECTVEGTSNPNLYWYRQAAGRGLQLLFYSVGIGQISSEVPQNLSASRPQDRQFILSSKKLLLSDSGFYLCAWRDRGDQPQHFGDGTRLSIL.

This sequence joins TRBV28 and TRBJ1-1, with 8 positions matching TRBD1. Looked up from germline, CDR1 is MDHEN and CDR2 is SYDVKM. The CDR3 sequence is 14 residues long. The ends lost 2 bases at V and 4 bases at J; junction bases unmatched: 3. DNA for the CDR3: TGTGCCAGCAGTTTACAGGGGGCGGGCACTGAAGCTTTCTTT. Its translation: CASSLQGAGTEAFF. Complete variable domain (other parts from reference TRBV28 and TRBJ1-1): DVKVTQSSRYLVKRTGEKVFLECVQDMDHENMFWYRQDPGLGLRLIYFSYDVKMKEKGDIPEGYSVSREKKERFSLILESASTNQTSMYLCASSLQGAGTEAFFGQGTRLTVV.

The chain carries TRBV19 and TRBJ2-1; the D is unclear. Trimming shortened V by 5 bases and J by 2 bases, and 7 bases separated the two germline ends. Germline loops: CDR1 LNHDA, CDR2 SQIVND (reference sequence). The CDR3 has 13 amino acids. The DNA of the CDR3 is TGTGCCAGTAGTGGCGGAACCTACAATGAGCAGTTCTTC. Translated, it gives CASSGGTYNEQFF.

This clone was detected only a few times. The rearrangement joins TRBV5-1 to TRBJ2-2; tentatively, D is TRBD1 (6 bases). Trimming shortened V by 0 bases and J by 2 bases, and 8 bases separated the two germline ends. Germline lookup yields CDR1 SGHRS and CDR2 YFSETQ. The CDR3 consists of 15 residues. Written as DNA, the CDR3 is TGCGCCAGCAGCTTGGTACAGGGAAACACCGGGGAGCTGTTTTTT. As protein: CASSLVQGNTGELFF.

This sequence joins TRBV7-3 and TRBJ2-2; D gene ambiguous. With 2 bases removed from V and 1 base from J, the gap between germline ends came to 8 bases. Germline CDR1 SGHTA, CDR2 FQGTGA. CDR3 length: 15 amino acids. DNA for the CDR3: TGTGCCAGCAGCTTATTGGCCAGGAACACCGGGGAGCTGTTTTTT. Translated: CASSLLARNTGELFF.

The chain joins TRBV7-2 to TRBJ2-1, with D perhaps TRBD1 (8 bases). V was clipped by 5 bases and J by 3 bases, with 17 bases between them. Germline V gene sequence: CDR1 SGHTA, CDR2 FQGNSA. There are 16 residues in the CDR3. CDR3 nucleotide sequence: TGTGCCAGCAGCGCCCACCACAGGGGGGGCTACAATGAGCAGTTCTTC. This sequence encodes CASSAHHRGGYNEQFF.

The chain recombines TRBV30 with TRBJ2-5, with 9 bases fitting TRBD1. CDR3 length: 13 residues. V was pared by 8 bases and J by 5 bases, with 9 bases of the junction left unmatched. Germline CDR1 is GTSNPN and CDR2 is SVGIG (reference sequence). The DNA for the CDR3 is TGTGCCAGAGGGGACAGGGTGGGGGAGACCCAGTACTTC. It is translated as CARGDRVGETQYF. Together with reference TRBV30 and TRBJ2-5, the CDR3 gives the full variable domain: SQTIHQWPATLVQPVGSPLSLECTVEGTSNPNLYWYRQAAGRGLQLLFYSVGIGQISSEVPQNLSASRPQDRQFILSSKKLLLSDSGFYLCARGDRVGETQYFGPGTRLLVL.